This T cell receptor (beta chain) appears in the sequencing data of a study of CD8 T cells in Susac syndrome. Random hexamers primed reverse transcription of about 0.45 to 1 ug RNA. An immunoSEQ multiplex PCR generated amplified TCR beta CDR3 products spanning 54 Vbeta and 13 Jbeta. TCRdb processed the immunoSEQ multiplex PCR reads anew with MiXCR; each CDR3 protein has one entry. The repertoire holds approximately 190,000 distinct CDR3 sequences, with about 91% as singletons. Under recently defined diagnostic criteria, the patients with Susac syndrome qualified as having definite or probable disease. About this clonotype: Relative to the germline gene, one junction end is altered; a read error may explain this.

The germline V gene has CDR1 MNHNS and CDR2 SASEGT. The length of the CDR3 is 16 residues. The receptor's source is a human donor with Susac syndrome. J is TRBJ2-3 and V is TRBV6-1; D is perhaps TRBD1 (6 bases). Material: CD4+ T cells from PBMCs. As DNA, the CDR3 is TGTGCCAGCAGGGAAGGGCGTGGGGGCGCGACAGATACGCAGTATTTT. Protein sequence: CASREGRGGATDTQYF.